The 18 T cell receptor beta chains presented below share a single source sample, sequenced in a study of blood T cell repertoires in COVID-19. Measured with immunoSEQ multiplex PCR; TCRdb has only the in-frame clones, and not every one. The table includes about 7,000 clones, more than 85% detected once. Input material: peripheral blood. The receptors shown here come from a human donor in a cohort sampled during active COVID-19.

The V call is TRBV19, the J call TRBJ1-2; maybe TRBD1 (5 bases). Germline V lookup: CDR1 LNHDA, CDR2 SQIVND (reference sequence). Deletions cut 6 bases from V and 7 bases from J, with 24 bases between. This CDR3 spans 16 amino acids. In DNA form, the CDR3 reads TGTGCCAGTAGCCCGAAATCTTTCAGGGAGGTGCGTGGCTACACCTTC. The encoded protein is CASSPKSFREVRGYTF.

The chain links TRBV5-1 to TRBJ2-5; D might be TRBD1 (6 bases). The germline CDR1 and CDR2 sequences are SGHRS and YFSETQ. V was pared by 4 bases and J by 7 bases, with 17 bases between. The CDR3 is 14 residues long. CDR3 protein: CASSRDTGQGTQYF. In nucleotides, the CDR3 is TGCGCCAGCAGCAGGGACACAGGCCAGGGGACCCAGTACTTC. Together with reference TRBV5-1 and TRBJ2-5, the CDR3 gives the full variable domain: KAGVTQTPRYLIKTRGQQVTLSCSPISGHRSVSWYQQTPGQGLQFLFEYFSETQRNKGNFPGRFSGRQFSNSRSEMNVSTLELGDSALYLCASSRDTGQGTQYFGPGTRLLVL.

The rearrangement joins TRBV3-1 (or the pseudogene TRBV3-2) to TRBJ2-1; 10 nucleotides line up with TRBD2. The CDR3 totals 16 residues. Trimming cost V 2 bases and J 3 bases; bases outside gene matches: 4. Germline CDR1 is LGHDT and CDR2 is YNNKEL (reference sequence). The CDR3 sequence is CASSQYSGGLYNEQFF. CDR3 in DNA: TGTGCCAGCAGCCAATATAGCGGGGGGCTCTACAATGAGCAGTTCTTC.

The J gene is TRBJ2-5, the V gene TRBV7-8, with 13 bases lining up with TRBD2. Germline loops: CDR1 SGHVS, CDR2 FQNEAQ. The CDR3 spans 17 residues. The trim removed 5 bases at V and 5 bases at J, leaving 11 bases unmatched. The CDR3 nucleotides are TGTGCCAGCAGCCACGATCTCGGGACTAGCGGGGTGGAGACCCAGTACTTC. Residues: CASSHDLGTSGVETQYF. Full variable domain (rest looked up from reference TRBV7-8 and TRBJ2-5): GAGVSQSPRYKVAKRGQDVALRCDPISGHVSLFWYQQALGQGPEFLTYFQNEAQLDKSGLPSDRFFAERPEGSVSTLKIQRTQQEDSAVYLCASSHDLGTSGVETQYFGPGTRLLVL.

This rearrangement joins TRBV27 to TRBJ1-5; unclear D gene. Germline V CDR1 and CDR2: MNHEY, SMNVEV (reference sequence). The CDR3 consists of 14 residues. V shed 3 bases and J shed 0 bases, with 6 bases lying between them. CDR3 in DNA: TGTGCCAGCAGTTTCTCGTATAGCAATCAGCCCCAGCATTTT. This codes for CASSFSYSNQPQHF.

This chain connects TRBV11-2 to TRBJ2-2; 7 bases are a match to TRBD2. V lost 6 bases and J lost 2; bases outside the gene matches: 9. Germline V gives CDR1 SGHAT, CDR2 FQNNGV. This CDR3 region has 16 residues. The CDR3 DNA is TGTGCCAGCAGAAGGGAGAGCGGGACCAACACCGGGGAGCTGTTTTTT. Translation: CASRRESGTNTGELFF.

The chain is built from TRBV9 and TRBJ2-1; 7 bases align to TRBD2. Trimming cost V 4 bases and J 6 bases; bases outside gene matches: 10. The germline V gene encodes CDR1 SGDLS and CDR2 YYNGEE. The CDR3 runs to 15 residues. In DNA form, the CDR3 reads TGTGCCAGCAGCCCCGAGGGGTCTAGCGGCAATGAGCAGTTCTTC. Its protein is CASSPEGSSGNEQFF.

The V call is TRBV3-1 (or the pseudogene TRBV3-2), the J call TRBJ2-7, with D uncertain. Trimming took off 4 bases at V and 6 bases at J, with 7 bases between the two ends. Per germline, CDR1 LGHDT and CDR2 YNNKEL (reference sequence). The CDR3 runs 11 residues. The CDR3 sequence: CASSPGFEQYF. The CDR3 region has the DNA TGTGCCAGCAGCCCCGGGTTCGAGCAGTACTTC.

The V call is TRBV10-1, the J call TRBJ2-7, with 9 bases fitting TRBD2. The germline V gene has CDR1 WNHNN and CDR2 SYGVQD (reference sequence). The CDR3 consists of 13 residues. V was pared by 8 bases and J by 4 bases, with 6 bases of the junction left unmatched. This chain's CDR3 is CASLRGGGYEQYF. The CDR3 nucleotides are TGCGCCAGCTTGCGGGGGGGCGGGTACGAGCAGTACTTC.

The chain combines TRBV7-6 with TRBJ2-5; 7 bases match TRBD1. Unmatched junction bases numbered 8, after V lost 6 bases and J lost 1 base. There are 15 residues in the CDR3. Per germline, CDR1 SGHVS and CDR2 FNYEAQ. In DNA form, the CDR3 reads TGTGCCAGCAGGGCGACCTGGGACAGCCAAGAGACCCAGTACTTC. It is translated as CASRATWDSQETQYF.

J is TRBJ2-3 and V is TRBV5-1; a weak D match, TRBD1 (6 bases). Germline-derived CDR1 and CDR2 are SGHRS and YFSETQ. Trimming removed 4 bases at V and 5 bases at J, with 14 bases between. The CDR3 covers 14 residues. The CDR3 spells CASSRGQPVDTQYF. CDR3 nucleotides: TGCGCCAGCAGCAGAGGACAGCCCGTAGATACGCAGTATTTT. Variable domain in full (rest from reference TRBV5-1 and TRBJ2-3): KAGVTQTPRYLIKTRGQQVTLSCSPISGHRSVSWYQQTPGQGLQFLFEYFSETQRNKGNFPGRFSGRQFSNSRSEMNVSTLELGDSALYLCASSRGQPVDTQYFGPGTRLTVL.

The chain is built from TRBV11-3 and TRBJ2-5, with 7 nucleotides matching TRBD1. CDR3 length equals 16 residues. Germline V gives CDR1 SGHNT, CDR2 YENEEA. V trimming: 2 bases; J trimming: 5 bases; junction bases outside the gene matches: 11. The CDR3 DNA follows: TGTGCCAGCAGCTTATGTGCGTCAGACAGGGACGAGACCCAGTACTTC. It is translated as CASSLCASDRDETQYF.

This clone is a singleton in its sample. The chain joins TRBV7-9 to TRBJ1-1, with D perhaps matching TRBD1 (5 bases). The CDR3 runs 14 residues. The germline V gene encodes CDR1 SEHNR and CDR2 FQNEAQ (reference sequence). Trimming removed 3 bases from V and 1 base from J, with 9 bases in between. This chain's CDR3 is CASSFQGPNTEAFF. The CDR3 DNA reads TGTGCCAGCAGCTTCCAGGGTCCGAACACTGAAGCTTTCTTT.

This sequence joins TRBV5-1 and TRBJ2-1; no clear D. Per germline, CDR1 SGHRS and CDR2 YFSETQ. The ends were cut back, 4 bases at V and 0 bases at J, with 14 bases in the middle. This CDR3 is 16 amino acids long. Here the CDR3 reads CASSPVEEGSYNEQFF. The CDR3 region has the DNA TGCGCCAGCAGCCCCGTCGAGGAAGGCTCCTACAATGAGCAGTTCTTC. The full variable domain, with the rest looked up from reference TRBV5-1 and TRBJ2-1, is KAGVTQTPRYLIKTRGQQVTLSCSPISGHRSVSWYQQTPGQGLQFLFEYFSETQRNKGNFPGRFSGRQFSNSRSEMNVSTLELGDSALYLCASSPVEEGSYNEQFFGPGTRLTVL.

The chain uses TRBV6-2 or TRBV6-3 and TRBJ2-5; 14 nucleotides match TRBD2. The germline V gene has CDR1 MNHEY and CDR2 SVGEGT. The V segment lost 6 bases and the J segment 7 bases; nucleotides outside the gene matches: 10. This CDR3 contains 16 residues. The CDR3 sequence is CASSPLGLAGVGTQYF. The CDR3 bases are TGTGCCAGCAGCCCCCTGGGACTAGCGGGAGTCGGGACCCAGTACTTC.

This rearrangement joins TRBV25-1 to TRBJ1-2, with D possibly matching TRBD1 (6 bases). Germline lookup yields CDR1 MGHDK and CDR2 SYGVNS. Trimming pared 2 bases from V and 3 bases from J, leaving 7 bases between. The CDR3 is 13 residues long. The CDR3 nucleotides read TGTGCCAGCAGTGAAGGGGGCGACTATGGCTACACCTTC. Translated: CASSEGGDYGYTF.

The rearrangement links TRBV19 to TRBJ2-2, with D possibly matching TRBD1 (6 bases). This CDR3 region has 16 residues. Per the germline V gene, CDR1 is LNHDA and CDR2 is SQIVND (reference sequence). V lost 2 bases and J 8 bases, leaving 18 bases between the germline ends. The CDR3 sequence: CASSILRAGAGGELFF. Here the CDR3 DNA reads TGTGCCAGTAGTATATTACGGGCAGGGGCAGGTGGGGAGCTGTTTTTT. Drawing the rest from reference TRBV19 and TRBJ2-2, the complete variable domain is DGGITQSPKYLFRKEGQNVTLSCEQNLNHDAMYWYRQDPGQGLRLIYYSQIVNDFQKGDIAEGYSVSREKKESFPLTVTSAQKNPTAFYLCASSILRAGAGGELFFGEGSRLTVL.

The chain combines TRBV24-1 with TRBJ1-5; D unresolved. Trimming left V 1 base short and J 3 bases short, with 6 bases between. Germline CDR1 is KGHDR and CDR2 is SFDVKD. CDR3 length: 14 amino acids. The DNA for the CDR3 is TGTGCCACCAGTGATTTTGGAGTCAATCAGCCCCAGCATTTT. This codes for CATSDFGVNQPQHF.